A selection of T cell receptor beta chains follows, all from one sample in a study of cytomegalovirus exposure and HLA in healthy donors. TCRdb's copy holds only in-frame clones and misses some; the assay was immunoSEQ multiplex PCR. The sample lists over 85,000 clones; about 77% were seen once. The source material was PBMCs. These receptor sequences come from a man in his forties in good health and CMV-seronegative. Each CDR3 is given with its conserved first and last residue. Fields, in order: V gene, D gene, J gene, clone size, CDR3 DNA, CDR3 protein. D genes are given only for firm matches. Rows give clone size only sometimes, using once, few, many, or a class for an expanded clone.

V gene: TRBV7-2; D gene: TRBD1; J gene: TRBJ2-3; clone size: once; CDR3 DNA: TGTGCCAGCAGTATTGGGGGGGGACAGGGGGCAGATACGCAGTATTTT; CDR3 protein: CASSIGGGQGADTQYF
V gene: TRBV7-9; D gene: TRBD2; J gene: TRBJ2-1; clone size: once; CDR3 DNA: TGTGCCAGCAGCATTAGCGGGACCAATGAGCAGTTCTTC; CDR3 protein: CASSISGTNEQFF
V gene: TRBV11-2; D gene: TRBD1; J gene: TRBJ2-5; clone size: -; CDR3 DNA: TGTGCCAGCAGCCGAATTTGGGAATGGACAGGGGGGCAAGAGACCCAGTACTTC; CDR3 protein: CASSRIWEWTGGQETQYF
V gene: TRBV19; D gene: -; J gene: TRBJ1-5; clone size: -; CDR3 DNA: TGTGCCAGTAGTCCTTTCGGGATTAGCAATCAGCCCCAGCATTTT; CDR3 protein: CASSPFGISNQPQHF
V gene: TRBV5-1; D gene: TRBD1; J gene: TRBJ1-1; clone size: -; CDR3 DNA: TGCGCCAGCAGCTCAAGACAGGGGGAGACTGAAGCTTTCTTT; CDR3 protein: CASSSRQGETEAFF
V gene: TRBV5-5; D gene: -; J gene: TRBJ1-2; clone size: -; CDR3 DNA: TGTGCCAGCAGCTTGAATGGAGGTATGGCTGGCTACACCTTC; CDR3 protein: CASSLNGGMAGYTF
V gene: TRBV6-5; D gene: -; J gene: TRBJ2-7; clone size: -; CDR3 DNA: TGTGCCAGCAGTTACGATTGGAGGGCCTACGAGCAGTACTTC; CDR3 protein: CASSYDWRAYEQYF
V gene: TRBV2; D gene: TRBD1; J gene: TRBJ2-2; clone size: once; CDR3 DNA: TGTGCCAGCAGCCTAAAACAGGGGACCGGGGAGCTGTTTTTT; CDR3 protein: CASSLKQGTGELFF
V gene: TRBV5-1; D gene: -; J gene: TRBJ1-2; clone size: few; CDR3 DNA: TGCGCCAGCAGCTTGTCGGGCCAGGGCTATGGCTACACCTTC; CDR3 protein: CASSLSGQGYGYTF
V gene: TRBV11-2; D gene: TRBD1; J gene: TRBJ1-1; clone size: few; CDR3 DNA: TGTGCCAGCAGCCCGCGGACAGGGGTGGGTACTGAAGCTTTCTTT; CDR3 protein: CASSPRTGVGTEAFF
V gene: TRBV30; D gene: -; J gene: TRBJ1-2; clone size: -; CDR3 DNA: TGTGCCTGTCACGGAACAGGGAGCTATGGCTACACTTTC; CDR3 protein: CACHGTGSYGYTF
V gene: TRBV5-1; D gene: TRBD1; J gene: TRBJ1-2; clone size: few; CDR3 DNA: TGCGCCAGCAGCTTGGCAACCGGGACAGGGTATGGCTACACCTTC; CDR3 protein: CASSLATGTGYGYTF
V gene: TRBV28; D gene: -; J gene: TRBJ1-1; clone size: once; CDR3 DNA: TGTGCCAGCAGTTTACTACAGGGAACTGAAGCTTTCTTT; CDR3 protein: CASSLLQGTEAFF
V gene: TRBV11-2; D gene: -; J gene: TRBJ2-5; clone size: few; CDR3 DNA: TGTGCCAGCAGCTTAGACAGGGGTGAACAAGAGACCCAGTACTTC; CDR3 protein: CASSLDRGEQETQYF
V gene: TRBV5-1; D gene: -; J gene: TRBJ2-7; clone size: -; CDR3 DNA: TGCGCCAGCAGCTTGGTTTCAGGATCCCTCGAGCAGTACTTC; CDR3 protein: CASSLVSGSLEQYF
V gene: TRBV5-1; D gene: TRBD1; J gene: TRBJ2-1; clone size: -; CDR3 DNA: TGCGCCAGCAGCTTGGGGGACAGGGACTTCGATGAGCAGTTCTTC; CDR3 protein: CASSLGDRDFDEQFF
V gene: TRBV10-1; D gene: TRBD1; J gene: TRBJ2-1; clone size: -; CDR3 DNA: TGCGCCAGCAGTGAGTTGGGACAGTCCTCCTACAATGAGCAGTTCTTC; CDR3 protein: CASSELGQSSYNEQFF
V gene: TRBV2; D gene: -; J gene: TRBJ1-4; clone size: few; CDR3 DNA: TGTGCCAGCAGTAAACAGGGCGGTAGGGCTAATGAAAAACTGTTTTTT; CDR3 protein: CASSKQGGRANEKLFF
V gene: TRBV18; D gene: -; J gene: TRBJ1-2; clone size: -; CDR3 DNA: TGTGCCAGCTCACCAGGGGCCCCCGGTTTCTATGGCTACACCTTC; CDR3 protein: CASSPGAPGFYGYTF
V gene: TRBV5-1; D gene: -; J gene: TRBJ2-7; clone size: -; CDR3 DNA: TGCGCCAGCAGCGGAGGAGGAGGGGCCTCCTACGAGCAGTACTTC; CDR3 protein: CASSGGGGASYEQYF
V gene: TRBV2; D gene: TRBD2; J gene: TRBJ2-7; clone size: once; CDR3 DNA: TGTGCCAGCAGTTTAGCGGGGGCCTCCTACGAGCAGTACTTC; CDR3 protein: CASSLAGASYEQYF
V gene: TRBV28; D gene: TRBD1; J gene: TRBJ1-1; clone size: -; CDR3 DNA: TGTGCCAGCAGTTTTTGGGCGACAGGGGGCACGAGCACTGAAGCTTTCTTT; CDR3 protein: CASSFWATGGTSTEAFF
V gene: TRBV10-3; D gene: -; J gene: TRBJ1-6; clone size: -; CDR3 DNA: TGTGCCATCAGTGACTTGAATTCACCCCTCCACTTT; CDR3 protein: CAISDLNSPLHF
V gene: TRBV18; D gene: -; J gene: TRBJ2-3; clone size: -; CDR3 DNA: TGTGCCAGCTCACCACCAGCCCTCGCAGATACGCAGTATTTT; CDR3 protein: CASSPPALADTQYF
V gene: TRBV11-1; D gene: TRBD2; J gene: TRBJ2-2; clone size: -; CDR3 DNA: TGTGCCAGCAGCCCCCGACTAGCGGGGGTCACCGGGGAGCTGTTTTTT; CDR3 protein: CASSPRLAGVTGELFF
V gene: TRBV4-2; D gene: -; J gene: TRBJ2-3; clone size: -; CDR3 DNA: TGTGCCAGCAGCCAAGTCGCTAGCTTGACAGATACGCAGTATTTT; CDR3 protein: CASSQVASLTDTQYF
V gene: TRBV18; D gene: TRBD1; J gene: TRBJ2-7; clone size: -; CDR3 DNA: TGTGCCAGCTCACCAAGGACAGGGGAAGTCGACGAGCAGTACTTC; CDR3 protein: CASSPRTGEVDEQYF
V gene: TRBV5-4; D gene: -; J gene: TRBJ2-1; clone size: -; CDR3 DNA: TGTGCCAGCAGACAGGGTAATGACAATGAGCAGTTCTTC; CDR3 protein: CASRQGNDNEQFF
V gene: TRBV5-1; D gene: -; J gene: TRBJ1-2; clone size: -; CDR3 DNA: TGCGCCAGCAGCTTAGCGGGGGGCATCAACTATGGCTACACCTTC; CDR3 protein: CASSLAGGINYGYTF
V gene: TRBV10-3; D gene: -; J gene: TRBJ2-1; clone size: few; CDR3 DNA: TGTGCCAGCAGGACTTCGGTAGCGGAGTCCCACAATGAGCAGTTCTTC; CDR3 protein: CASRTSVAESHNEQFF
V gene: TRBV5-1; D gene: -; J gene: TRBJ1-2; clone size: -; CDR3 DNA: TGCGCCAGCAGCTTGGAGGCAGGGCGGAGTGGCTACACCTTC; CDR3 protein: CASSLEAGRSGYTF
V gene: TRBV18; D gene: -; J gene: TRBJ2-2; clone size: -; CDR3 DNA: TGTGCCAGCTCGCCGGACAGATCGAACACCGGGGAGCTGTTTTTT; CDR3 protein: CASSPDRSNTGELFF
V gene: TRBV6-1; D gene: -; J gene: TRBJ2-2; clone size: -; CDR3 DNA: TGTGCCAGCAGTGACAGGGACACCGGGGAGCTGTTTTTT; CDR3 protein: CASSDRDTGELFF
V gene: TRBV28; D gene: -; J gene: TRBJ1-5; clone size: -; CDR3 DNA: TGTGCCAGCACTCCCGGGGGGAACAATCAGCCCCAGCATTTT; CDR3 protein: CASTPGGNNQPQHF
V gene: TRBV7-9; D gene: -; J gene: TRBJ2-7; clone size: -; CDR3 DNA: TGTGCCAGCAGCAGACTGAGGCAACTCCTCTCCTACGAGCAGTACTTC; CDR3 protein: CASSRLRQLLSYEQYF
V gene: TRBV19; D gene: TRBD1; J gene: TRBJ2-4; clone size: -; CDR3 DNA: TGTGCCAGCATCGACAGGGGACTTGGAAACATTCAGTACTTC; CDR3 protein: CASIDRGLGNIQYF
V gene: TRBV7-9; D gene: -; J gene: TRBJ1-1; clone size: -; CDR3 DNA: TGTGCCAGCAGCTTGCACGGGAACACTGAAGCTTTCTTT; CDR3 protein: CASSLHGNTEAFF
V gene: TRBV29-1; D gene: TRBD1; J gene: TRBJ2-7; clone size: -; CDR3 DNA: TGCAGCACCCGGGACAGCATCTACGAGCAGTACTTC; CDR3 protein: CSTRDSIYEQYF
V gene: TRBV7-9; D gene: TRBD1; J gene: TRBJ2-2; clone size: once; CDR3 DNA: TGTGCCAGCAGCCCAGACAGGGGGCCGTATACCGGGGAGCTGTTTTTT; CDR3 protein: CASSPDRGPYTGELFF
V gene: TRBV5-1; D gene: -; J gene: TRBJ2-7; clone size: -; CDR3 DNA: TGCGCCAGCAGCCCTGGCCACCGGACACCCTCCTACGAGCAGTACTTC; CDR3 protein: CASSPGHRTPSYEQYF
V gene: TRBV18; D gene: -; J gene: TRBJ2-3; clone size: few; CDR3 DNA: TGTGCCAGCTCACCGACCACTGGTGGAGGGACGCAGTATTTT; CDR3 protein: CASSPTTGGGTQYF